This T cell receptor (beta chain) originates from a study of post-analysis software for immune sequencing data. Broader study findings: Compared with controls, patients had more of five or six TRBV segments, including TRBV5-6, TRBV5-1 and TRBV20-1.

This clonotype was seen a few times. Its antigen remains unidentified. In germline, CDR1 is SGHTA, CDR2 FQGNSA. Trimming removed 4 bases from V and 9 bases from J, with 20 bases in between. The CDR3 runs 15 residues. Unique molecular identifiers tagged the TCR beta cDNA libraries. TCRdb passed the PCR reads through MiXCR, listing each CDR3 protein once. The sample has roughly 700,000 distinct CDR3 sequences, 25% to 30% seen once. Sequenced sample: blood. This sequence was found in a girl aged 5 to 17 with multiple sclerosis. The chain couples TRBV7-2 to TRBJ2-3; D is unresolved. The CDR3 loop reads CASSSTSQQLGTQYF. The DNA of the CDR3 is TGTGCCAGCAGCTCAACCTCCCAACAGCTCGGAACGCAGTATTTT.